The present T cell receptor (beta chain) was sequenced within a study of a mutant IDH1 vaccine in newly diagnosed glioma. About the research overall: Patients received eight vaccinations in weeks 1, 3, 5, 7, 11, 15, 19, 23. Patients previously underwent radiotherapy, temozolomide, or both, and most underwent both.

Stated time point: week 11, during vaccination. Alongside topical imiquimod, each dose of vaccine comprised 300 ug of mutant IDH1 20-mer peptide. Donor diagnoses consisted of new WHO grade 3 or 4 IDH1-mutant, ATRX-lost astrocytomas. With respect to this clone: Its antigen is not known.

Libraries were prepared by immunoSEQ multiplex PCR; TCRdb keeps only in-frame clonotypes and omits some of them. The sample lists 38,000 or so clones; about 80% were seen once. Germline lookup yields CDR1 SEHNR and CDR2 FQNEAQ (reference sequence). The V end lost 4 bases, the J end lost 5 bases, and 14 bases lay between the germline ends. CDR3 length: 14 residues. The source was peripheral blood mononuclear cells (PBMCs), collected from a glioma patient whose treatment included an IDH1 peptide vaccine. V gene TRBV7-9 combines with J gene TRBJ2-5; D may be TRBD2 (6 bases). This clonotype was obtained from a woman in her 30s with glioma. Some clones in this sample may be carry-over from other donors' samples. The CDR3 loop reads CASSSGGAGETQYF. The CDR3 nucleotides are TGTGCCAGCAGCTCAGGAGGGGCCGGGGAGACCCAGTACTTC.